The 8 T cell receptor beta chains listed next were all sequenced from one sample in a study of CD8 T cells in Susac syndrome. RNA totalling about 0.5 to 1 ug underwent reverse transcription with random hexamers. Using its own MiXCR run on the immunoSEQ multiplex PCR reads, TCRdb lists one record per CDR3 protein. The sample has 170,000 or so distinct CDR3 sequences; roughly 92% are singletons. Sequencing was performed on CD4+ T cells from PBMCs. The source is a human donor with multiple sclerosis.

This chain uses TRBV3-1 with TRBJ2-1, with D possibly TRBD1 on 5 matching bases. The V end was cut by 4 bases, the J end by 6 bases, with 13 bases between. Germline values: CDR1 LGHDT, CDR2 YNNKEL (reference sequence). The CDR3 has 14 amino acids. CDR3 residues: CASSRNLRGNEQFF. In DNA, the CDR3 is TGTGCCAGCAGCCGAAACCTTAGGGGCAATGAGCAGTTCTTC.

J is TRBJ2-7 and V is TRBV6-2 or TRBV6-3; D call uncertain. This CDR3 is 16 amino acids long. Germline V gene lookup returns CDR1 MNHEY and CDR2 SVGEGT. Trimming left V 2 bases short and J 2 bases short, with 16 bases between. The CDR3 DNA sequence: TGTGCCAGCAGTTACCCGATACCCGGGTGGACCTACGAGCAGTACTTC. Residues: CASSYPIPGWTYEQYF.

V is TRBV9 and J is TRBJ2-5; 8 bases agree with TRBD2. The germline V gene has CDR1 SGDLS and CDR2 YYNGEE. The V and J ends lost 0 bases and 1 base, in that order; junction bases with no gene match: 8. The CDR3 is made up of 17 amino acids. The CDR3 spells CASSVGASGGIQETQYF. CDR3 nucleotide sequence: TGTGCCAGCAGCGTAGGGGCGAGCGGGGGCATCCAAGAGACCCAGTACTTC.

This rearrangement joins TRBV20-1 to TRBJ2-5; 8 bases match TRBD1. CDR1 is DFQATT and CDR2 is SNEGSKA in the germline V gene (reference sequence). The CDR3 is 15 amino acids. V dropped 6 bases and J dropped 5; count of bases not matched to a gene: 14. CDR3 sequence reads: CSAYRPGQGMETQYF. CDR3 DNA sequence: TGCAGTGCCTACCGGCCCGGACAGGGTATGGAGACCCAGTACTTC.

This clonotype has a handful of counts. The J gene is TRBJ2-6, the V gene TRBV27; unclear D gene. Trimming took 4 bases from V and 0 from J, leaving 4 bases between them. The CDR3 contains 14 residues. Per the germline V gene, CDR1 is MNHEY and CDR2 is SMNVEV (reference sequence). The CDR3 spells CASSSLSGANVLTF. The CDR3 nucleotides are TGTGCCAGCAGTTCCCTCTCTGGGGCCAACGTCCTGACTTTC.

This clonotype was recorded only once. The chain employs TRBV6-5 and TRBJ2-1; possibly TRBD1 or TRBD2 for D (7 bases each). The CDR3 is 14 residues long. The V and J ends lost 8 bases and 5 bases respectively, with 16 bases between them. The germline CDR1 and CDR2 sequences are MNHEY and SVGAGI. DNA for the CDR3: TGTGCCAGCCAAGGGAGGGGGCGCCACAATGAGCAGTTCTTC. It is translated as CASQGRGRHNEQFF.

DNA for the CDR3: TGTGCCAGCAGCACCCTCGGCCGCGTCACAGATACGCAGTATTTT. Translated, it gives CASSTLGRVTDTQYF. This chain connects TRBV21-1 to TRBJ2-3; the table's D call TRBD2 went unverified against the DNA. TRBV21-1 is a pseudogene segment. The CDR3 extends over 15 amino acids.

J is TRBJ2-7 and V is TRBV20-1; TRBD2 agrees at 9 bases. The junction had 5 bases not matched to a gene; V was cut back by 5 bases and J by 3 bases. Germline V CDR1 and CDR2: DFQATT, SNEGSKA (reference sequence). The CDR3 runs to 13 residues. The CDR3 DNA reads as TGCAGTGCTCCGACTAGCGGACTCTACGAGCAGTACTTC. Amino acid sequence: CSAPTSGLYEQYF.